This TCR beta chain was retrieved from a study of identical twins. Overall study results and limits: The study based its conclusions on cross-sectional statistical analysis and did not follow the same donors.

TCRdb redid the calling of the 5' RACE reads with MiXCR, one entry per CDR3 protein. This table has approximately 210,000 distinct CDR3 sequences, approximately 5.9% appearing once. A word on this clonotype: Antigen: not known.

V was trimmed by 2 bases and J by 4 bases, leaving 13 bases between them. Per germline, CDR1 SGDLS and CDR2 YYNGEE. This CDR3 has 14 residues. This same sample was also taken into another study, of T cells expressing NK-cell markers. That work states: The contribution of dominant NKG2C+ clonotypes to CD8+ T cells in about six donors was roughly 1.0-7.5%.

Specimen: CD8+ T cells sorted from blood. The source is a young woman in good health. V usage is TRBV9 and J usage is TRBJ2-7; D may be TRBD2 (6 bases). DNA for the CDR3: TGTGCCAGCAGCGTCGGGACTCCCGAATACGAGCAGTACTTC. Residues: CASSVGTPEYEQYF. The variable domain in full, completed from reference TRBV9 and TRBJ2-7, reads DSGVTQTPKHLITATGQRVTLRCSPRSGDLSVYWYQQSLDQGLQFLIQYYNGEERAKGNILERFSAQQFPDLHSELNLSSLELGDSALYFCASSVGTPEYEQYFGPGTRLTVT.